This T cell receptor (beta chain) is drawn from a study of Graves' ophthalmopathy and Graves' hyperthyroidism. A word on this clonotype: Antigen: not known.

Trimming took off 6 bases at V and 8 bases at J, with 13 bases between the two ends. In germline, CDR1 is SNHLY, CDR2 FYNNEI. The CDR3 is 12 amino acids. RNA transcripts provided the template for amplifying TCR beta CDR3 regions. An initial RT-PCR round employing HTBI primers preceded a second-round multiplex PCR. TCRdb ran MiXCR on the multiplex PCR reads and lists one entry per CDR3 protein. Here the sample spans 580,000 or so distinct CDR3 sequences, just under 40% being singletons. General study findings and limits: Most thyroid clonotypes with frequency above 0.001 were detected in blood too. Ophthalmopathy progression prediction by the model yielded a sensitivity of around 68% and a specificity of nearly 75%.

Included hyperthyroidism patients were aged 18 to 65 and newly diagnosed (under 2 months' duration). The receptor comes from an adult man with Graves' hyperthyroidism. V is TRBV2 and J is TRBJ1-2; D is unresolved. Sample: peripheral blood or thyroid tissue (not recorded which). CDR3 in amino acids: CASRPTDRGYTF. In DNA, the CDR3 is TGTGCCAGCAGGCCTACAGACCGGGGCTACACCTTC. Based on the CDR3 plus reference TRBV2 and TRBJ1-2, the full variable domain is EPEVTQTPSHQVTQMGQEVILRCVPISNHLYFYWYRQILGQKVEFLVSFYNNEISEKSEIFDDQFSVERPDGSNFTLKIRSTKLEDSAMYFCASRPTDRGYTFGSGTRLTVV.